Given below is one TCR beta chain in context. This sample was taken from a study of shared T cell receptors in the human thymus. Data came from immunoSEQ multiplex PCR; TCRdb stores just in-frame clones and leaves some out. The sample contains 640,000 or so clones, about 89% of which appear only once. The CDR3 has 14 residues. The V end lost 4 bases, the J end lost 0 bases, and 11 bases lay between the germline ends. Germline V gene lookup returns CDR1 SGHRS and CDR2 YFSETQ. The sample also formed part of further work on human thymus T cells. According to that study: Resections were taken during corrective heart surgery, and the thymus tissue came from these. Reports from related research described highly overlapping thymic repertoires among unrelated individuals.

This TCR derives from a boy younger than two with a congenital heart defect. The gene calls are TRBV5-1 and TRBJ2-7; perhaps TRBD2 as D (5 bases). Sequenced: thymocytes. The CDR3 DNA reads TGCGCCAGCAGCATAGGACTTGTCTCCTACGAGCAGTACTTC. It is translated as CASSIGLVSYEQYF.